This TCR beta chain was obtained from a study of T cell repertoires in cytomegalovirus infection. Study as a whole: CMV infection and matching HLA type were both indicated by public TCR beta signatures.

TCRdb reprocessed the reads with MiXCR, giving one entry per CDR3 protein. This sample yields roughly 280,000 distinct CDR3 sequences, of which roughly an eighth are seen a single time; 8.5% to 10% belongs to the top ten. This clonotype was observed at least ten times. Its specificity is unknown. The CDR3 has 14 amino acids. The V end was cut by 5 bases, the J end by 3 bases, with 10 bases between. Germline CDR1 reads SEHNR; CDR2 reads FQNEAQ (reference sequence). Whole-study results and caveats: HLA-C-restricted CMV clonotypes gave the most frequent clonotype in two of eight donors.

The J gene is TRBJ1-4, the V gene TRBV7-9, with D possibly matching TRBD1 (6 bases). This clonotype was obtained from a human donor in good health (CMV status not recorded). Some clones in this sample may be carry-over from other donors' samples. Material for sequencing was PBMCs. CDR3 region: CASSPTGANEKLFF. In DNA form, the CDR3 reads TGTGCCAGCAGCCCGACAGGCGCTAATGAAAAACTGTTTTTT.